The next 21 T cell receptor beta chains were all read from a single sample in a study of graft-versus-host responses after intestinal transplantation. These receptors have no identified antigens. TCRdb's copy holds only in-frame clones and misses some; the assay was immunoSEQ multiplex PCR. The data show some 90,000 clones, with around 93% seen just once and around 0.36% held by the top ten. Sequencing used unstimulated CD8+ T cells sorted from spleen or lymph node cells, obtained before transplant. These TCRs come from a human donor who was the organ donor for an intestinal transplant.

Note on this clone: This CDR3 is also generated by other DNA sequences in the sample. The chain joins TRBV19 to TRBJ1-5; 7 bases map to TRBD1. The germline V gene has CDR1 LNHDA and CDR2 SQIVND (reference sequence). The CDR3 consists of 13 residues. V lost 5 bases and J lost 3; bases outside the gene matches: 1. CDR3 sequence: CASSGTVNQPQHF. DNA for the CDR3: TGTGCCAGTAGTGGGACAGTCAATCAGCCCCAGCATTTT. Filled out from reference TRBV19 and TRBJ1-5, the complete variable domain reads DGGITQSPKYLFRKEGQNVTLSCEQNLNHDAMYWYRQDPGQGLRLIYYSQIVNDFQKGDIAEGYSVSREKKESFPLTVTSAQKNPTAFYLCASSGTVNQPQHFGDGTRLSIL.

V is TRBV23-1 and J is TRBJ1-1; D is possibly TRBD1 (5 bases). TRBV23-1 is placed among ORFs of uncertain function. V was clipped by 0 bases and J by 4 bases, with 15 bases between them. This CDR3 comprises 16 residues. The CDR3 is CASSQSGRRRITEAFF. The CDR3 region has the DNA TGCGCCAGCAGTCAATCGGGGCGGAGACGAATCACTGAAGCTTTCTTT.

The rearrangement uses TRBV9 and TRBJ2-3; 10 bases are shared with TRBD2. This CDR3 is built from 16 residues. V trimming: 0 bases; J trimming: 4 bases; junction bases outside the gene matches: 5. CDR1 is SGDLS, CDR2 YYNGEE, per germline. CDR3 region: CASSVEAGGPPDTQYF. The CDR3 DNA follows: TGTGCCAGCAGCGTAGAAGCGGGGGGGCCCCCAGATACGCAGTATTTT.

This chain joins TRBV5-4 and TRBJ2-7; D call uncertain. The germline gives CDR1 SGHNT, CDR2 YYREEE (reference sequence). V was pared by 1 base and J by 1 base, with 6 bases between. This CDR3 has 13 residues. The CDR3, as DNA: TGTGCCAGCAGCTTGATCGGGTCCTACGAGCAGTACTTC. It encodes CASSLIGSYEQYF.

The J gene is TRBJ2-1, the V gene TRBV27; possible D gene TRBD2, 5 bases. The CDR3 length is 15 residues. In germline, CDR1 is MNHEY, CDR2 SMNVEV (reference sequence). Between the trimmed V and J ends, which lost 2 bases and 0 bases, there was a span of 8 bases. The chain's CDR3 is CASSLVGSSYNEQFF. The CDR3, as DNA: TGTGCCAGCAGTTTAGTGGGGAGCTCCTACAATGAGCAGTTCTTC.

This chain links TRBV9 with TRBJ2-5, with 7 bases matching TRBD1. Losses at the gene ends were 3 bases for V and 5 bases for J; bases not matched to a gene: 7. Germline loops: CDR1 SGDLS, CDR2 YYNGEE. The CDR3 has 14 amino acids. CDR3 sequence: CASSGRQGGETQYF. CDR3 nucleotides: TGTGCCAGCAGCGGACGACAGGGCGGGGAGACCCAGTACTTC.

V is TRBV18 and J is TRBJ2-5; 7 nucleotides agree with TRBD2. The junction had 12 bases not matched to a gene; V was cut back by 3 bases and J by 11 bases. CDR1 KGHSH and CDR2 LQKENI come from the germline V gene. This CDR3 is 14 amino acids long. DNA for the CDR3: TGTGCCAGCTCACCGGGGAGGGTCGGGTTCGGGCAGTACTTC. Translation gives CASSPGRVGFGQYF.

The gene calls are TRBV5-1 and TRBJ1-6, with 7 bases identical to TRBD1. The CDR3 has 16 amino acids. The trim removed 1 base at V and 7 bases at J, leaving 8 bases unmatched. CDR1 and CDR2 (germline): SGHRS, YFSETQ. The CDR3 spells CASSLPGTASNSPLHF. In DNA, the CDR3 is TGCGCCAGCAGCTTGCCAGGGACAGCTTCCAATTCACCCCTCCACTTT.

The rearrangement links TRBV30 to TRBJ2-7, with TRBD2 as a possible D gene (5 bases). Per the germline V gene, CDR1 is GTSNPN and CDR2 is SVGIG (reference sequence). CDR3 size: 13 residues. Trimming removed 0 bases at V and 3 bases at J, with 9 bases between. In DNA, the CDR3 is TGTGCCTGGAGTGTTGGGAGCCTCTACGAGCAGTACTTC. It translates to CAWSVGSLYEQYF.

The V gene is TRBV18, the J gene TRBJ1-1, with D unresolved. The CDR3 consists of 13 residues. Trimming left V 6 bases short and J 1 base short, with 9 bases between. The germline V gene has CDR1 KGHSH and CDR2 LQKENI. CDR3 sequence: CASSRGRNTEAFF. For the CDR3, the DNA is TGTGCCAGCTCCCGGGGTAGGAACACTGAAGCTTTCTTT.

The chain couples TRBV29-1 to TRBJ2-2; 8 nucleotides match TRBD1. Trimming cost V 7 bases and J 7 bases; bases outside gene matches: 5. Germline V lookup: CDR1 SQVTM, CDR2 ANQGSEA. CDR3 length equals 12 residues. This CDR3 reads CSAQGAGGELFF. The DNA of the CDR3 is TGCAGCGCCCAGGGGGCCGGCGGGGAGCTGTTTTTT.

V gene TRBV15 combines with J gene TRBJ2-2; D is unresolved. Looked up from germline, CDR1 is LNHNV and CDR2 is YYDKDF (reference sequence). Trimming removed 0 bases at V and 7 bases at J, with 6 bases between. The CDR3 is 13 amino acids. The CDR3 DNA is TGTGCCACCAGCAGAGATCTTAACGGGGAGCTGTTTTTT. It is translated as CATSRDLNGELFF.

This chain uses TRBV2 with TRBJ1-1; 7 bases are a match to TRBD1. Germline V CDR1 and CDR2: SNHLY, FYNNEI. The CDR3 extends over 14 amino acids. With V trimmed by 2 bases and J by 3 bases, 3 bases remained unmatched. CDR3 bases: TGTGCCAGCAGTGAAAGACAGGGCTACACTGAAGCTTTCTTT. Protein sequence: CASSERQGYTEAFF. The full variable domain, rest sourced from reference TRBV2 and TRBJ1-1, is EPEVTQTPSHQVTQMGQEVILRCVPISNHLYFYWYRQILGQKVEFLVSFYNNEISEKSEIFDDQFSVERPDGSNFTLKIRSTKLEDSAMYFCASSERQGYTEAFFGQGTRLTVV.

The chain uses TRBV6-1 and TRBJ1-5, with 9 bases lining up with TRBD1. The CDR3 length is 16 residues. The V segment lost 0 bases and the J segment 2 bases; nucleotides outside the gene matches: 2. CDR1 is MNHNS and CDR2 is SASEGT in the germline V gene. CDR3 sequence: CASSEATGGGNQPQHF. The CDR3 region has the DNA TGTGCCAGCAGTGAAGCTACAGGGGGCGGCAATCAGCCCCAGCATTTT.

The V call is TRBV4-3, the J call TRBJ1-5, with D possibly being TRBD1 (5 bases). V shed 0 bases and J shed 2 bases, with 8 bases lying between them. CDR1 and CDR2 from the germline V gene are LGHNA and YSLEER. The CDR3 is 15 residues long. The CDR3 loop reads CASSQDRDGNQPQHF. DNA of the CDR3: TGCGCCAGCAGCCAAGACAGGGATGGCAATCAGCCCCAGCATTTT.

V gene TRBV5-1 combines with J gene TRBJ2-2; tentative D call: TRBD2 (6 bases). The CDR3 loop spans 13 amino acids. The germline V and J ends were trimmed by 5 bases and 6 bases, with 11 bases remaining between them. Germline V gives CDR1 SGHRS, CDR2 YFSETQ. The CDR3 coding sequence is TGCGCCAGCAGTTTCGGGGGTTCCGGGGAGCTGTTTTTT. Protein product: CASSFGGSGELFF.

This clone showed up just once. This chain connects TRBV4-2 to TRBJ2-1, with TRBD2 matching over 9 bases. Looked up from germline, CDR1 is LGHNA and CDR2 is YNFKEQ. This CDR3 has 16 residues. J gave up 7 bases and V 0 bases, and 7 bases lay outside the gene matches. The CDR3: CASSQDAGGSANEQFF. The CDR3 DNA is TGTGCCAGCAGCCAAGATGCGGGGGGGAGCGCAAATGAGCAGTTCTTC.

The chain uses TRBV18 and TRBJ1-2, with D possibly being TRBD1 (6 bases). V gave up 4 bases and J gave up 4 bases, with 7 bases separating them. Germline V gene sequence: CDR1 KGHSH, CDR2 LQKENI. The CDR3 length is 12 residues. The CDR3 DNA reads TGTGCCAGCTCACAGGGGGTCTATGGCTACACCTTC. This gives the protein CASSQGVYGYTF.

This clone has just a few counts. The chain is built from TRBV11-2 and TRBJ1-3, with 7 bases matching TRBD1. CDR1 is SGHAT and CDR2 is FQNNGV in the germline V gene. V shed 5 bases and J 7 bases; nucleotides not matched to a gene: 8. CDR3 length: 14 residues. The CDR3 sequence is CASSPLTGRNTIYF. The CDR3 coding sequence is TGTGCCAGCAGCCCCTTGACAGGGAGGAACACCATATATTTT. Filled out from reference TRBV11-2 and TRBJ1-3, the complete variable domain reads EAGVAQSPRYKIIEKRQSVAFWCNPISGHATLYWYQQILGQGPKLLIQFQNNGVVDDSQLPKDRFSAERLKGVDSTLKIQPAKLEDSAVYLCASSPLTGRNTIYFGEGSWLTVV.

This rearrangement joins TRBV19 to TRBJ2-7; possible D gene TRBD1, 6 bases. Trimming took 5 bases from V and 2 from J, leaving 13 bases between them. The length of the CDR3 is 14 residues. CDR1 is LNHDA, CDR2 SQIVND, per germline (reference sequence). CDR3 bases: TGTGCCAGTAGTGAGCAGGGGTCACCCTACGAGCAGTACTTC. The encoded protein is CASSEQGSPYEQYF.

The chain links TRBV9 to TRBJ1-1; 7 bases match TRBD1. This CDR3 is built from 16 residues. The trim removed 5 bases at V and 5 bases at J, leaving 15 bases unmatched. Germline-derived CDR1 and CDR2 are SGDLS and YYNGEE. CDR3: CASRGIQGGASTEAFF. CDR3 nucleotide sequence: TGTGCCAGCAGAGGGATTCAGGGGGGCGCCTCAACTGAAGCTTTCTTT.